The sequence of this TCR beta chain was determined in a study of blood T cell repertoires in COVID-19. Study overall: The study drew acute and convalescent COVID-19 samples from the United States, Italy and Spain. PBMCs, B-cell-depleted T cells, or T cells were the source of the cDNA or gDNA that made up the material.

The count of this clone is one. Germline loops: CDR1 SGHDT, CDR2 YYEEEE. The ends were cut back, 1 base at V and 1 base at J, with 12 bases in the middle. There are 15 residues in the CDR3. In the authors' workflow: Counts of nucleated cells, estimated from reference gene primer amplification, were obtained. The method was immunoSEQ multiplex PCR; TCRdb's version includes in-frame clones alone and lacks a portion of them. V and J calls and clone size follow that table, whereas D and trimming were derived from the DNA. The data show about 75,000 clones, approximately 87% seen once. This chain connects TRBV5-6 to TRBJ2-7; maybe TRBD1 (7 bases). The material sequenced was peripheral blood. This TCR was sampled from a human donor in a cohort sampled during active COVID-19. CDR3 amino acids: CASSLLQGGSYEQYF. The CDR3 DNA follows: TGTGCCAGCAGCTTGTTGCAGGGGGGATCCTACGAGCAGTACTTC. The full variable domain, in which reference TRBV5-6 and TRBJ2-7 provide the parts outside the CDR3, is DAGVTQSPTHLIKTRGQQVTLRCSPKSGHDTVSWYQQALGQGPQFIFQYYEEEERQRGNFPDRFSGHQFPNYSSELNVNALLLGDSALYLCASSLLQGGSYEQYFGPGTRLTVT.